This TCR beta chain derives from a study of CD8+CD57+ T cells in acquired aplastic anemia. Background on the study: CD4+ cell libraries from healthy donors averaged around 11 million reads.

The study profiled TCR beta VDJ and CDR3 using genomic DNA as template. TCRdb reprocessed the reads via MiXCR and lists one record per CDR3 protein. This sample has approximately 170,000 distinct CDR3 sequences, with around 59% found just once. Findings of the study overall: A set of around 30 CD8+ CDR3 sequences was shared between patients and controls, and these sequences appeared highly expressed in patients. Patients did not significantly differ from controls in CD8+ Simpson's diversity.

CDR1 and CDR2 from the germline V gene are DFQATT and SNEGSKA (reference sequence). This CDR3 region has 15 residues. J gave up 4 bases and V 1 base, and 6 bases lay outside the gene matches. A word on this clonotype: Its antigen is undetermined.

Sample: sorted CD4+, CD8+, or CD8+CD57+ T cells (not recorded which) from PBMCs. V is TRBV20-1 and J is TRBJ2-7; 11 nucleotides line up with TRBD2. The TCR sequence derives from a human donor in good health, serving as a control. The CDR3 bases are TGCAGTGCTAGAGTACTAGCGGGGGATCTATACGAGCAGTACTTC. Translating gives CSARVLAGDLYEQYF.